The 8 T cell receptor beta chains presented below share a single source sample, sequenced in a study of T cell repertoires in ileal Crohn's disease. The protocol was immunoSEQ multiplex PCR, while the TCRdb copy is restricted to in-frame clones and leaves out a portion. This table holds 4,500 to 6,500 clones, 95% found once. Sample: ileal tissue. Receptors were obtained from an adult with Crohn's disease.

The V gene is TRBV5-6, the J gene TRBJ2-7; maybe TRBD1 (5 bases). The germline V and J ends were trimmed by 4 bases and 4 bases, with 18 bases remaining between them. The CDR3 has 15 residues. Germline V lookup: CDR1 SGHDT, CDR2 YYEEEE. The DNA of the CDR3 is TGTGCCAGCAGCCACCGGACGACAGCCACTTACGAGCAGTACTTC. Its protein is CASSHRTTATYEQYF.

CDR3 sequence reads: CASSLLTQETQYF. The DNA for the CDR3 is TGTGCCAGCAGTTTATTGACACAAGAGACCCAGTACTTC. The chain links TRBV27 to TRBJ2-5, with D hard to call. CDR1 is MNHEY, CDR2 SMNVEV, per germline (reference sequence). V was clipped by 1 base and J by 2 bases, with 5 bases between them. The CDR3 is 13 amino acids.

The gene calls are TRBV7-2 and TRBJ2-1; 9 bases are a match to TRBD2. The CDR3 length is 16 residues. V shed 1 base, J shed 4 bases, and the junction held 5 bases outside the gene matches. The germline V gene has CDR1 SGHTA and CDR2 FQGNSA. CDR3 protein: CASSLGSGGMYNEQFF. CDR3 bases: TGTGCCAGCAGCTTAGGGAGCGGGGGGATGTACAATGAGCAGTTCTTC.

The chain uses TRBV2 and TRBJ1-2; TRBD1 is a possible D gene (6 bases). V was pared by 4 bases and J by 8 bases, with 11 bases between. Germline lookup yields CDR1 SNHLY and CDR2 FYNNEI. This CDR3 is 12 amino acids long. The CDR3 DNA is TGTGCCAGCAGTGCAACAGGGTTGGGCTACACCTTC. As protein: CASSATGLGYTF.

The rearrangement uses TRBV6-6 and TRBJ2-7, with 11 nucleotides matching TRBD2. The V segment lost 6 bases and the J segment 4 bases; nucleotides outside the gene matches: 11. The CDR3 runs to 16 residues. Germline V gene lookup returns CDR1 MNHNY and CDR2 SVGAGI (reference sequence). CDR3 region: CASRGPTSGASYEQYF. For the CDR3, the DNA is TGTGCCAGCAGGGGGCCGACTAGCGGGGCCTCTTACGAGCAGTACTTC.

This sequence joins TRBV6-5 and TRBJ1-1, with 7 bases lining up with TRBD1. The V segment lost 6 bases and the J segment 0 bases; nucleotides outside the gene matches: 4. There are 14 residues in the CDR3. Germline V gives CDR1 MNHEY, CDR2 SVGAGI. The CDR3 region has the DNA TGTGCCAGCAGAACAGGGGTTTTGAACACTGAAGCTTTCTTT. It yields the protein CASRTGVLNTEAFF.

The CDR3 nucleotides read TGTGCCAGCAGCCCGGGACTTAGGAACACTGAAGCTTTCTTT. It codes for CASSPGLRNTEAFF. The rearrangement links TRBV9 to TRBJ1-1; D may be TRBD1 (5 bases). Germline assignment: CDR1 SGDLS and CDR2 YYNGEE. V gave up 4 bases and J gave up 1 base, with 11 bases separating them. There are 14 residues in the CDR3.

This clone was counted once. This chain's CDR3 is CASRPKMTGENQPQHF. The CDR3 DNA is TGCGCCAGCAGACCCAAAATGACAGGGGAGAATCAGCCCCAGCATTTT. J is TRBJ1-5 and V is TRBV10-2; 8 bases align to TRBD1. The CDR3 is 16 residues long. The germline V gene encodes CDR1 WSHSY and CDR2 SAAADI. Unmatched junction bases numbered 11, after V lost 6 bases and J lost 4 bases.